The rows below give T cell receptor beta chains drawn from one sample of a study of cytomegalovirus exposure and HLA in healthy donors. Repertoires were generated with immunoSEQ multiplex PCR, while TCRdb's copy carries only in-frame clones and drops some. The sample carries more than 150,000 clones, roughly 80% recorded once. Sequenced sample: PBMCs. These receptors were taken from a woman aged 40 to 55 in good health and CMV-seropositive. Each CDR3 is given with its conserved first and last residue. D genes are given only for firm matches. Clone size appears in some rows only: once, few, many, or a class for an expanded clone.

J: TRBJ2-1; V: TRBV10-3; size: NA; D: TRBD2; DNA: TGTGCCATCAGCGGGACTAGCGGGAGGGATGAGCAGTTCTTC; CDR3: CAISGTSGRDEQFF
J: TRBJ2-7; V: TRBV19; size: NA; D: TRBD1; DNA: TGTGCCAGTAGTATAAACAGGGGGCACGAGCAGTACTTC; CDR3: CASSINRGHEQYF
J: TRBJ2-3; V: TRBV28; size: NA; D: TRBD2; DNA: TGTGCCAGCAGTTCTCCGGGACTAGCGGGAGGCACAGATACGCAGTATTTT; CDR3: CASSSPGLAGGTDTQYF
J: TRBJ1-1; V: TRBV6-1; size: NA; D: TRBD1; DNA: TGTGCCAGCAGTGAATTCGGGACAGGGGTAACTGAAGCTTTCTTT; CDR3: CASSEFGTGVTEAFF
J: TRBJ2-2; V: TRBV9; size: NA; D: NA; DNA: TGTGCCAGCAGCGTAGGAGCGTGGGCCGCGGGGACCGGGGAGCTGTTTTTT; CDR3: CASSVGAWAAGTGELFF
J: TRBJ1-2; V: TRBV21-1; size: NA; D: NA; DNA: TGTGCCAGCAGCAAATTAGCGAGTGACTATGGCTACACCTTC; CDR3: CASSKLASDYGYTF
J: TRBJ2-3; V: TRBV4-3; size: NA; D: NA; DNA: TGCGCCAGCAGCCAAGACCTAGCTCACTTCACAGATACGCAGTATTTT; CDR3: CASSQDLAHFTDTQYF
J: TRBJ2-1; V: TRBV19; size: NA; D: NA; DNA: TGTGCCAGTAGTACGTTGACATACTCCTACAATGAGCAGTTCTTC; CDR3: CASSTLTYSYNEQFF
J: TRBJ1-1; V: TRBV19; size: NA; D: NA; DNA: TGTGCCAGTGTAAGAGGACAGAGAAACACTGAAGCTTTCTTT; CDR3: CASVRGQRNTEAFF
J: TRBJ2-7; V: TRBV27; size: NA; D: NA; DNA: TGTGCCAGCAGTGGAGAGACCTACAGGGCAATGTACTTC; CDR3: CASSGETYRAMYF
J: TRBJ2-1; V: TRBV11-2; size: NA; D: TRBD1; DNA: TGTGCCAGCAGCCTCCGACAGGGGATCCTCTTC; CDR3: CASSLRQGILF
J: TRBJ2-1; V: TRBV27; size: NA; D: NA; DNA: TGTGCCAGCAGTTCTCCTATACTAGGCCCCTACAATGAGCAGTTCTTC; CDR3: CASSSPILGPYNEQFF
J: TRBJ2-7; V: TRBV2; size: NA; D: NA; DNA: TGTGCCAGCCTCCGGGACACCAGCCTCTACGAGCAGTACTTC; CDR3: CASLRDTSLYEQYF
J: TRBJ1-3; V: TRBV30; size: few; D: NA; DNA: TGTGCCTGGGTTAGGGGGTTAAACTCTGGAAACACCATATATTTT; CDR3: CAWVRGLNSGNTIYF
J: TRBJ2-7; V: TRBV7-2; size: few; D: NA; DNA: TGTGCCAGCAGCACAAGCGGGTCCGGCTCCTACGAGCAGTACTTC; CDR3: CASSTSGSGSYEQYF
J: TRBJ2-1; V: TRBV5-1; size: once; D: TRBD2; DNA: TGCGCCAGCAGCCTACCGGCGGGAGGGGACAATGAGCAGTTCTTC; CDR3: CASSLPAGGDNEQFF
J: TRBJ1-1; V: TRBV7-6; size: few; D: TRBD1; DNA: TGTGCCAGCAGCTTAGGGACAGGGGGCTCTGAAGCTTTCTTT; CDR3: CASSLGTGGSEAFF
J: TRBJ2-3; V: TRBV6-1; size: NA; D: TRBD2; DNA: TGTGCCAGCAGTGTCGGGGGGGGCCACACAGATACGCAGTATTTT; CDR3: CASSVGGGHTDTQYF